This T cell receptor (beta chain) was sequenced in a study of blood T cell repertoires in COVID-19. The data were produced by immunoSEQ multiplex PCR, yet TCRdb's version contains in-frame clones alone and is incomplete. Of 430,000 or so clones listed, 88% are singletons. Participants had their cohort set by participant-reported clinical history. Trimming stripped 6 bases from V and 4 bases from J, with 12 bases between. The CDR3 sequence is 13 residues long. The germline V gene encodes CDR1 MGHDK and CDR2 SYGVNS. The sequenced material came from PBMCs or T cells enriched from blood (not recorded which). The clonotype originates from a woman aged 35 to 49 who had recovered from COVID-19. The V call is TRBV25-1, the J call TRBJ1-1; a possible D gene is TRBD1 (6 bases). CDR3 residues: CASRQGHLTEAFF. The CDR3 coding sequence is TGTGCCAGCAGACAGGGCCACCTCACTGAAGCTTTCTTT.